This T cell receptor beta chain was recorded in a study of patients and donors after allogeneic stem cell transplantation (dated by TCRdb to 2020 to 2022). Points on this clonotype: The antigen this receptor binds is unknown. No per-base quality is available; no much larger clone lies one base away.

The library came from RT-PCR. TCRdb names NextSeq 550 as the instrument used. TCRdb applied fastp at Q25 and MiXCR to the public reads, then kept only in-frame beta chains. All rows with the same CDR3 protein become a single entry with the most common DNA and genes. This sample has some 92,000 distinct CDR3 sequences in its table, and under 50% of those were observed once. The top ten constitute 60% to 65% of the sample. The germline V gene provides CDR1 SGHTA and CDR2 FQGNSA. From its cysteine to its phenylalanine, the CDR3 spans 15 amino acids. Only the CDR3 portion is preserved as DNA: 45 bases, with reading frame beginning at the first base. The V and J ends are trimmed by 5 bases and 8 bases, leaving 18 bases between them.

The receptor chain draws on TRBV7-2 and TRBJ1-4; matching of 5 bases hints at TRBD1 as the D gene. Sequences were obtained from blood, either unsorted or a sorted T cell fraction (not recorded which). This receptor was identified in a human donor who was either an allogeneic HSCT recipient or a stem cell or donor lymphocyte infusion donor (not recorded which). It is not recorded whose cells these are; they may come from a transplant donor. CDR3 loop: CASSPMRGIGEKLFF. The nucleotides are TGTGCCAGCAGCCCAATGCGGGGGATCGGCGAAAAACTGTTTTTT.